One sample yielded the 12 T cell receptor beta chains listed below, sequenced in a study of blood T cell repertoires in COVID-19. The protocol was immunoSEQ multiplex PCR, while the TCRdb copy is restricted to in-frame clones and leaves out a portion. The profile shows more than 200,000 clones, about 90% of them singletons. Sequenced: peripheral blood. The receptor set was obtained from a man aged 18 to 30 with active or convalescent COVID-19.

This clone has more than one count but fewer than ten. This sequence joins TRBV5-6 and TRBJ2-7; D is unresolved. Trimming cost V 1 base and J 4 bases, with 18 bases left between them. This CDR3 has 16 amino acids. The germline V gene has CDR1 SGHDT and CDR2 YYEEEE. CDR3: CASSLLGALAGYEQYF. CDR3 sequence (DNA): TGTGCCAGCAGCTTGTTAGGTGCGCTTGCCGGGTACGAGCAGTACTTC.

V and J are TRBV27 and TRBJ2-1, with TRBD2 matching over 11 bases. Germline CDR1 MNHEY, CDR2 SMNVEV (reference sequence). V shed 8 bases and J 5 bases; nucleotides not matched to a gene: 5. This CDR3 comprises 14 residues. The CDR3 DNA reads as TGTGCCAGCGCACTAGCGGGGGACCACAATGAGCAGTTCTTC. This encodes CASALAGDHNEQFF.

The rearrangement joins TRBV19 to TRBJ2-5, with 8 bases matching TRBD1. The trim removed 6 bases at V and 4 bases at J, leaving 7 bases unmatched. This CDR3 comprises 14 residues. Germline lookup yields CDR1 LNHDA and CDR2 SQIVND (reference sequence). CDR3 nucleotides: TGTGCCAGTAGGATAAGACAGGGGAGAGAGACCCAGTACTTC. This gives the protein CASRIRQGRETQYF.

J is TRBJ1-6 and V is TRBV6-5, with no clear D. The CDR3 has 16 amino acids. Trimming removed 0 bases from V and 10 bases from J, with 16 bases in between. Germline V CDR1 and CDR2: MNHEY, SVGAGI. The CDR3 region has the DNA TGTGCCAGCAGTTACTCTCCCGTCTCAACTCTGTCACCCCTCCACTTT. Protein sequence: CASSYSPVSTLSPLHF.

This rearrangement joins TRBV5-4 to TRBJ2-7, with no clear D. The CDR3 runs 13 residues. Per the germline V gene, CDR1 is SGHNT and CDR2 is YYREEE (reference sequence). Between the trimmed V and J ends, which lost 5 bases and 2 bases, there was a span of 11 bases. The CDR3 coding sequence is TGTGCCAGCAGTTCCCAGGTAACCTACGAGCAGTACTTC. This encodes CASSSQVTYEQYF. Variable domain in full (rest from reference TRBV5-4 and TRBJ2-7): ETGVTQSPTHLIKTRGQQVTLRCSSQSGHNTVSWYQQALGQGPQFIFQYYREEENGRGNFPPRFSGLQFPNYSSELNVNALELDDSALYLCASSSQVTYEQYFGPGTRLTVT.

This sequence joins TRBV29-1 and TRBJ1-1; TRBD1 matches 10 bases. Trimming took 4 bases from V and 10 from J; bases not matched to a gene: 6. The CDR3 contains 12 residues. Germline CDR1 is SQVTM and CDR2 is ANQGSEA. The CDR3 DNA reads as TGCAGCGTTGGACAGGGGGCGTTGGGAGCTTTCTTT. Protein sequence: CSVGQGALGAFF.

The chain links TRBV30 to TRBJ1-2; 7 nucleotides agree with TRBD1. With V trimmed by 4 bases and J by 6 bases, 8 bases remained unmatched. There are 13 residues in the CDR3. Germline CDR1 is GTSNPN and CDR2 is SVGIG (reference sequence). CDR3 protein: CAWIDRVSDGYTF. CDR3 sequence (DNA): TGTGCCTGGATCGACAGGGTTTCCGATGGCTACACCTTC.

This clone has a single count. The rearrangement links TRBV7-2 to TRBJ2-5; no clear D gene. V lost 1 base and J 8 bases, leaving 11 bases between the germline ends. The germline V gene encodes CDR1 SGHTA and CDR2 FQGNSA. The CDR3 consists of 13 residues. In DNA, the CDR3 is TGTGCCAGCAGCTTAGGGCTGCACCCCACCCAGTACTTC. The encoded protein is CASSLGLHPTQYF.

The gene calls are TRBV5-1 and TRBJ2-7; D possibly corresponds to TRBD1 (5 bases). The length of the CDR3 is 14 residues. Germline CDR1 reads SGHRS; CDR2 reads YFSETQ. Deletions cut 0 bases from V and 7 bases from J, with 14 bases between. This CDR3 reads CASSLAAGYQEQYF. The CDR3 DNA reads as TGCGCCAGCAGCTTGGCAGCAGGGTATCAGGAGCAGTACTTC.

The gene calls are TRBV12-5 and TRBJ2-1; TRBD2 agrees at 16 bases. The J segment lost 0 bases and the V segment lost 2 bases, leaving 4 bases of the junction unmatched. Germline loops: CDR1 LGHNT, CDR2 FRNRAP. The CDR3 has 19 residues. The CDR3 spells CASGLPGLAGGSSYNEQFF. In DNA form, the CDR3 reads TGTGCTAGTGGTTTGCCGGGACTAGCGGGGGGGAGCTCCTACAATGAGCAGTTCTTC.

J is TRBJ2-3 and V is TRBV6-2 or TRBV6-3, with TRBD2 matching 7 bases. The CDR3 is 16 amino acids. Trimming at V came to 1 base and at J to 4 bases, leaving 8 bases not matched to a gene. Germline-derived CDR1 and CDR2 are MNHEY and SVGEGT. The CDR3 sequence: CASSYWGGGSADTQYF. The CDR3 DNA reads as TGTGCCAGCAGTTACTGGGGCGGGGGATCGGCAGATACGCAGTATTTT.

CDR3 bases: TGTGCCAGCAGCAAACTGCCCGAAAAATTGGAAATAGCGGGAGGGCTCATTGCCACAGATACGCAGTATTTT. It yields the protein CASSKLPEKLEIAGGLIATDTQYF. J is TRBJ2-3 and V is TRBV21-1; TRBD2, the D gene given by the table, was not confirmed from the DNA. TRBV21-1 is classified as a pseudogene. The CDR3 contains 24 residues.